This is a list of T cell receptor beta chains from one sample in a study of blood T cell repertoires in COVID-19. The table came from immunoSEQ multiplex PCR; TCRdb's copy has only in-frame clones and leaves some out. This table has about 180,000 clones, approximately 85% appearing once. The sample was peripheral blood. These receptors all come from a man aged 60 to 75 with acute or convalescent COVID-19. CDR3s include the opening cysteine and the closing phenylalanine or tryptophan. D genes are given only for firm matches. Size values are once, few and many counts, or a class for expanded clones, and some rows have none.

J: TRBJ2-3
V: TRBV7-2
D: -
size: -
CDR3: CASSLTGTLEADTQYF
DNA: TGTGCCAGCAGCCTAACCGGGACACTGGAGGCAGATACGCAGTATTTT

J: TRBJ1-1
V: TRBV21-1
D: -
size: once
CDR3: CASSDRQGERTEAFF
DNA: TGTGCCAGCAGCGACCGACAGGGAGAGAGGACTGAAGCTTTCTTT

J: TRBJ1-6
V: TRBV28
D: -
size: -
CDR3: CASSRTGDLSPLHF
DNA: TGTGCCAGCAGTCGCACGGGGGATTTGTCACCCCTCCACTTT

J: TRBJ2-7
V: TRBV24-1
D: -
size: -
CDR3: CATSDSRRYEQYF
DNA: TGTGCCACCAGTGATTCGAGGCGCTACGAGCAGTACTTC

J: TRBJ2-7
V: TRBV5-1
D: TRBD2
size: -
CDR3: CASRQPGTSGYYEQYF
DNA: TGCGCCAGCAGACAACCAGGGACTAGCGGGTACTACGAGCAGTACTTC

J: TRBJ2-7
V: TRBV10-3
D: -
size: once
CDR3: CAISSTPYEQYF
DNA: TGTGCCATCAGCTCGACACCTTACGAGCAGTACTTC

J: TRBJ2-1
V: TRBV28
D: -
size: -
CDR3: CASTSGPDEQFF
DNA: TGTGCCAGCACTTCTGGCCCCGATGAGCAGTTCTTC

J: TRBJ2-5
V: TRBV7-2
D: TRBD2
size: -
CDR3: CASSFEAGGLGETQYF
DNA: TGTGCCAGCAGCTTCGAAGCGGGAGGGCTTGGAGAGACCCAGTACTTC

J: TRBJ1-5
V: TRBV28
D: TRBD1
size: -
CDR3: CASKIQGDQPQHF
DNA: TGTGCCAGCAAAATACAGGGGGATCAGCCCCAGCATTTT

J: TRBJ2-1
V: TRBV28
D: -
size: -
CDR3: CASSPGGGNEQFF
DNA: TGTGCCAGCAGTCCTGGTGGGGGGAATGAGCAGTTCTTC

J: TRBJ2-2
V: TRBV19
D: TRBD1
size: -
CDR3: CASSIPLGQSTGELFF
DNA: TGTGCCAGTAGTATCCCGTTGGGACAGTCCACCGGGGAGCTGTTTTTT

J: TRBJ2-2
V: TRBV9
D: -
size: few
CDR3: CASSLESGTGELFF
DNA: TGTGCCAGCTCCCTGGAGTCAGGGACCGGGGAGCTGTTTTTT

J: TRBJ2-1
V: TRBV5-5
D: TRBD2
size: once
CDR3: CASTLGPGGVFGNEQFF
DNA: TGTGCCAGCACCCTCGGACCCGGGGGGGTTTTCGGCAATGAGCAGTTCTTC

J: TRBJ2-7
V: TRBV4-2
D: TRBD2
size: -
CDR3: CASSQSGLAETYEQYF
DNA: TGTGCCAGCAGCCAATCGGGGCTAGCGGAGACCTACGAGCAGTACTTC

J: TRBJ2-7
V: TRBV7-9
D: -
size: -
CDR3: CASSTRTVGDEQYF
DNA: TGTGCCAGCAGCACCAGGACAGTGGGAGACGAGCAGTACTTC

J: TRBJ2-3
V: TRBV5-1
D: TRBD2
size: -
CDR3: CASSFSGDRTDTQYF
DNA: TGCGCCAGCAGCTTTAGCGGGGACCGCACAGATACGCAGTATTTT

J: TRBJ1-1
V: TRBV7-3
D: -
size: -
CDR3: CASSLTGGTEAFF
DNA: TGTGCCAGCAGCTTAACCGGCGGGACTGAAGCTTTCTTT

J: TRBJ1-1
V: TRBV7-9
D: TRBD1
size: -
CDR3: CASTRDSMNTEAFF
DNA: TGTGCCAGCACCCGGGACAGTATGAACACTGAAGCTTTCTTT

J: TRBJ1-6
V: TRBV11-3
D: TRBD1
size: -
CDR3: CASSPTGGPLHF
DNA: TGTGCCAGCAGCCCTACAGGGGGACCCCTCCACTTT

J: TRBJ2-1
V: TRBV5-4
D: -
size: -
CDR3: CASSLGREQFF
DNA: TGTGCCAGCAGCTTGGGCCGGGAGCAGTTCTTC

J: TRBJ2-5
V: TRBV28
D: TRBD1
size: -
CDR3: CASSLLGGATRETQYF
DNA: TGTGCCAGCAGTTTATTAGGGGGCGCAACGCGAGAGACCCAGTACTTC

J: TRBJ2-2
V: TRBV27
D: TRBD2
size: -
CDR3: CASSPRGTRNTGELFF
DNA: TGTGCCAGCAGCCCTCGCGGGACTAGGAACACCGGGGAGCTGTTTTTT

J: TRBJ2-7
V: TRBV28
D: TRBD2
size: once
CDR3: CASSPVLAAYEQYF
DNA: TGTGCCAGCAGTCCGGTGCTAGCGGCCTACGAGCAGTACTTC

J: TRBJ1-3
V: TRBV12-3/TRBV12-4
D: -
size: few
CDR3: CASSNKNTIYF
DNA: TGTGCCAGCAGTAACAAAAACACCATATATTTT

J: TRBJ1-2
V: TRBV7-2
D: TRBD1
size: -
CDR3: CASSLDRGGNYGYTF
DNA: TGTGCCAGCAGCTTAGACAGGGGGGGAAACTATGGCTACACCTTC

J: TRBJ2-1
V: TRBV5-1
D: TRBD2
size: -
CDR3: CASSPRTSGSGNEQFF
DNA: TGCGCCAGCAGCCCCCGGACTAGCGGGAGTGGCAATGAGCAGTTCTTC

J: TRBJ1-1
V: TRBV28
D: -
size: -
CDR3: CASLVRGTEAFF
DNA: TGTGCCAGCTTAGTTCGGGGGACTGAAGCTTTCTTT

J: TRBJ1-1
V: TRBV19
D: -
size: -
CDR3: CASRIQGLNTEAFF
DNA: TGTGCCAGTAGGATACAGGGCCTGAACACTGAAGCTTTCTTT

J: TRBJ1-1
V: TRBV15
D: TRBD1
size: -
CDR3: CATSTRQGTEAFF
DNA: TGTGCCACCAGCACACGACAGGGGACTGAAGCTTTCTTT

J: TRBJ2-1
V: TRBV29-1
D: TRBD2
size: few
CDR3: CSVRLAGAANEQFF
DNA: TGCAGCGTGAGACTAGCGGGAGCGGCTAATGAGCAGTTCTTC

J: TRBJ1-1
V: TRBV27
D: -
size: -
CDR3: CASSLSPGRITEAFF
DNA: TGTGCCAGCAGTTTATCGCCAGGAAGGATCACTGAAGCTTTCTTT

J: TRBJ2-2
V: TRBV15
D: -
size: few
CDR3: CATSPHRDTGELFF
DNA: TGTGCCACCAGCCCTCACAGGGACACCGGGGAGCTGTTTTTT

J: TRBJ1-1
V: TRBV30
D: -
size: -
CDR3: CAWSILGTEAFF
DNA: TGTGCCTGGAGTATCCTAGGCACTGAAGCTTTCTTT

J: TRBJ2-1
V: TRBV3-1/TRBV3-2
D: -
size: -
CDR3: CASSPRLGENEQFF
DNA: TGTGCCAGCAGCCCTAGACTAGGGGAGAATGAGCAGTTCTTC

J: TRBJ1-2
V: TRBV9
D: TRBD1
size: once
CDR3: CASSGDRGNYGYTF
DNA: TGTGCCAGCAGCGGGGACAGGGGGAACTATGGCTACACCTTC

J: TRBJ2-5
V: TRBV25-1
D: TRBD2
size: -
CDR3: CASSAAAGGADETQYF
DNA: TGTGCCAGCAGTGCTGCGGCGGGGGGGGCGGATGAGACCCAGTACTTC

J: TRBJ1-5
V: TRBV3-1/TRBV3-2
D: -
size: -
CDR3: CASSQGGTRPQHF
DNA: TGTGCCAGCAGCCAAGGGGGGACACGGCCCCAGCATTTT

J: TRBJ2-7
V: TRBV5-1
D: TRBD1
size: -
CDR3: CASTWDRGYEQYF
DNA: TGCGCCAGCACCTGGGACAGGGGCTACGAGCAGTACTTC

J: TRBJ1-4
V: TRBV3-1/TRBV3-2
D: TRBD1
size: -
CDR3: CASSVRTGVGEKLFF
DNA: TGTGCCAGCAGCGTACGGACAGGGGTGGGTGAAAAACTGTTTTTT

J: TRBJ1-5
V: TRBV18
D: TRBD1
size: -
CDR3: CASSGTGRAGNQPQHF
DNA: TGTGCCAGCTCAGGGACAGGGAGGGCTGGGAATCAGCCCCAGCATTTT

J: TRBJ1-1
V: TRBV7-3
D: -
size: -
CDR3: CASSLTGGTEAFF
DNA: TGTGCCAGCAGCTTAACAGGGGGCACTGAAGCTTTCTTT

J: TRBJ1-3
V: TRBV2
D: -
size: few
CDR3: CASRNGISGNTIYF
DNA: TGTGCCAGCAGAAACGGTATCTCTGGAAACACCATATATTTT

J: TRBJ2-5
V: TRBV5-5
D: TRBD2
size: -
CDR3: CASSLELAGSQETQYF
DNA: TGTGCCAGCAGCTTGGAGCTAGCGGGAAGCCAAGAGACCCAGTACTTC

J: TRBJ2-5
V: TRBV10-3
D: -
size: -
CDR3: CAISDSWSGQETQYF
DNA: TGTGCCATCAGTGACTCTTGGAGCGGCCAAGAGACCCAGTACTTC

J: TRBJ1-2
V: TRBV7-2
D: -
size: -
CDR3: CASSTLSEFYGYTF
DNA: TGTGCCAGCAGCACGCTGTCTGAGTTCTATGGCTACACCTTC

J: TRBJ2-7
V: TRBV7-2
D: TRBD2
size: -
CDR3: CASSLTGTSPSYEQYF
DNA: TGTGCCAGCAGCTTAACAGGGACTAGCCCCTCCTACGAGCAGTACTTC

J: TRBJ2-1
V: TRBV7-3
D: -
size: -
CDR3: CASSKSANSYNEQFF
DNA: TGTGCCAGCAGCAAGAGCGCTAACTCCTACAATGAGCAGTTCTTC

J: TRBJ1-5
V: TRBV18
D: -
size: few
CDR3: CASAQSTGGNQPQHF
DNA: TGTGCCAGCGCACAGTCTACTGGAGGCAATCAGCCCCAGCATTTT

J: TRBJ2-7
V: TRBV10-1
D: -
size: few
CDR3: CASSTNRRSYEQYF
DNA: TGCGCCAGCAGTACTAATAGACGGTCCTACGAGCAGTACTTC

J: TRBJ1-6
V: TRBV3-1/TRBV3-2
D: TRBD1
size: -
CDR3: CASSQDLQGSYNSPLHF
DNA: TGTGCCAGCAGCCAAGATTTACAGGGGTCCTATAATTCACCCCTCCACTTT

J: TRBJ2-5
V: TRBV5-1
D: -
size: -
CDR3: CASSLGRAQETQYF
DNA: TGCGCCAGCAGCTTGGGCAGGGCCCAAGAGACCCAGTACTTC

J: TRBJ2-6
V: TRBV10-3
D: -
size: -
CDR3: CAISRGAGANVLTF
DNA: TGTGCCATCAGCCGGGGTGCCGGGGCCAACGTCCTGACTTTC

J: TRBJ2-7
V: TRBV5-1
D: -
size: -
CDR3: CASGRAETYEQYF
DNA: TGCGCCAGCGGGCGGGCAGAGACCTACGAGCAGTACTTC